This TCR beta chain was identified in a study of blood T cell repertoires in COVID-19. On the study more broadly: The United States, Italy and Spain supplied acute and convalescent COVID-19 samples. From T cells, B-cell-depleted T cells, or PBMCs came the material, which was cDNA or gDNA.

This CDR3 is built from 16 residues. The germline V gene encodes CDR1 ENHRY and CDR2 SYGVKD. The V end was cut by 2 bases, the J end by 6 bases, with 19 bases between. It was during active infection that Seattle patients were enrolled and then longitudinally followed. In the study's own analysis: Reference gene primer amplification yielded estimated nucleated cell counts. Sequencing was performed with immunoSEQ multiplex PCR; in TCRdb, only in-frame clones are kept and a portion is missing. The V and J calls and clone size are taken from that table; D and trimming were inferred from the DNA. The sample lists 200,000 to 300,000 clones, approximately 91% seen once, with 0.8% to 0.95% in the top ten.

Sample: peripheral blood. The receptor was isolated from a young man with COVID-19, enrolled during active disease. The gene calls are TRBV10-3 and TRBJ1-2; D is unresolved. The DNA for the CDR3 is TGTGCCATCAGTGAGCGGCGACTGGTAAGCGAAGATGGCTACACCTTC. It yields the protein CAISERRLVSEDGYTF.